Below, 8 T cell receptor beta chains from the same sample are listed, as sequenced in a study of T cells expressing NK-cell markers (dated by TCRdb to the early 2020s). Libraries came from 5' RACE. TCRdb shows the sequencer as Illumina HiSeq 2000. TCRdb reprocessed the reads, and each CDR3 protein sequence is entered once, without DNA. This sample's table has entries for hundreds of thousands of distinct CDR3 sequences. Together, the top ten hold roughly 8% of the sample. The sample taken for sequencing was blood T cells: a sorted CD56 or NKG2C T cell subset, CD4+ or CD8+ T cells, or bulk PBMC T cells (not recorded which). The origin of the receptors is a woman between 18 and 75 years old in good health.

CDR3 amino acids: CASSEIGGGQETQYF. The chain links TRBV6-1 to TRBJ2-5; TCRdb outputs TRBD1, but without DNA this stays unchecked. The length of the CDR3 is 15 residues. Germline lookup yields CDR1 MNHNS and CDR2 SASEGT.

J is TRBJ2-7 and V is TRBV18; there is no DNA to check the TCRdb D call of TRBD1. Germline V CDR1 and CDR2: KGHSH, LQKENI. The CDR3 has 13 residues. CDR3 amino acids: CASSRGTEYEQYF.

The genes are TRBV7-3 and TRBJ2-7; TCRdb's D gene call, TRBD1, goes unchecked for lack of DNA. The CDR3 contains 13 residues. The V gene's germline CDR1 is SGHTA and CDR2 FQGTGA. CDR3 region: CASSFSPAHEQYF.

This sequence joins TRBV7-7 and TRBJ2-3; TCRdb's assignment of TRBD2 cannot be checked, as there is no DNA. CDR3 length: 16 residues. CDR1 and CDR2 (germline): SSHAT, FNYEAQ (reference sequence). The CDR3 loop is CASSPQLAGGPDTQYF.

This sequence joins TRBV5-1 and TRBJ2-1; absent DNA, TCRdb's TRBD2 call cannot be checked. This CDR3 comprises 15 residues. Germline V lookup: CDR1 SGHRS, CDR2 YFSETQ. The CDR3 loop is CASSWTSGRYNEQFF.

The chain combines TRBV19 with TRBJ1-4; TCRdb lists TRBD1, though no DNA is available to test this call. The CDR3 runs 15 residues. Germline V gives CDR1 LNHDA, CDR2 SQIVND (reference sequence). CDR3 residues: CASSWTGTGNEKLFF.

The gene calls are TRBV10-3 and TRBJ2-4; TCRdb's D call of TRBD2 is untestable without DNA. This CDR3 spans 14 amino acids. Germline values: CDR1 ENHRY, CDR2 SYGVKD. The CDR3 loop reads CAISVGPPGDIQYF.

The chain combines TRBV9 with TRBJ1-6; TCRdb designates TRBD1, a call that cannot be tested without DNA. This CDR3 contains 12 residues. Germline CDR1 SGDLS, CDR2 YYNGEE. The CDR3 loop reads CASSPWGPPLHF.